This T cell receptor (beta chain) was found in a study of T and B cells in COVID-19 patients. Study as a whole: COVID-19 patients gave peripheral blood either during active infection or after recovery. Median age was 34 years in the recovered cohort and around 67 years in the active-infection cohort. Critical illness requiring mechanical ventilation or extracorporeal membrane oxygenation affected about 60% of the roughly 20 active-infection patients. Study results and limitations: Of 2,331 TCR clusters found only in the recovered cohort, 31 had low generation probability.

The germline V gene encodes CDR1 SGHAT and CDR2 FQDESV (reference sequence). The CDR3 is made up of 16 amino acids. Deletions cut 1 base from V and 5 bases from J, with 17 bases between. With respect to this clonotype: Antigen unknown.

Each TRB amplification used roughly 230-550 ng of genomic DNA from blood. TRB rearrangements were amplified by multiplex PCR with BIOMED2 TRB-A/B primers. TCRdb passed the multiplex PCR reads through MiXCR, listing each CDR3 protein once. The table has about 8,200 distinct CDR3 sequences, around 40% seen once. This chain uses TRBV11-1 with TRBJ2-5, with a tentative D call TRBD1 (6 bases). The receptor was derived from a human donor who had recovered from COVID-19. The sample comprised blood. This chain's CDR3 is CASSLGTAQGWETQYF. CDR3 nucleotides: TGTGCCAGCAGCTTAGGGACAGCGCAAGGATGGGAGACCCAGTACTTC.